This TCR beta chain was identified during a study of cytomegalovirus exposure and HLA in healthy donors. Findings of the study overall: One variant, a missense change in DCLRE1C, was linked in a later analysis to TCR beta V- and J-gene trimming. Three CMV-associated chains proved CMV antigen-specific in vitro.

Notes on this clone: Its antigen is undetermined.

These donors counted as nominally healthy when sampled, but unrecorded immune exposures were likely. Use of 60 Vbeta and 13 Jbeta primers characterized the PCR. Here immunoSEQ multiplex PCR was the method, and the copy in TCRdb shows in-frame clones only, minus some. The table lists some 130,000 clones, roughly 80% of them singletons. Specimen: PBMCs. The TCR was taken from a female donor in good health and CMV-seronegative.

CDR3 nucleotides: TGTGCCAGCGCACAGGGGGCCTGGACTGAAGCTTTCTTT. Amino acid sequence: CASAQGAWTEAFF. J is TRBJ1-1 and V is TRBV27, with 9 bases aligning to TRBD1. The CDR3 runs to 13 residues. J was trimmed by 5 bases and V by 8 bases; bases with no gene match: 6. The germline CDR1 and CDR2 sequences are MNHEY and SMNVEV (reference sequence).